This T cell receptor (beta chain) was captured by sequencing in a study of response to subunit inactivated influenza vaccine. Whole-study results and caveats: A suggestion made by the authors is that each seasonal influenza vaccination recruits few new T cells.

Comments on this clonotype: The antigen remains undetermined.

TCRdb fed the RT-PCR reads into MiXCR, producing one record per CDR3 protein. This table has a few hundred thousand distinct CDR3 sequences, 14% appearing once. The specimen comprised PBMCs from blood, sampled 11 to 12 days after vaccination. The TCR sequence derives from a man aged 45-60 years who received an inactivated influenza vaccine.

CDR3 amino acids: CASSSNPQLSTDTQYF. CDR3 nucleotide sequence: TGCGCCAGCAGCTCAAACCCACAGCTAAGCACAGATACGCAGTATTTT. V gene TRBV5-1 combines with J gene TRBJ2-3; D gene unclear. This CDR3 contains 16 residues. The V and J ends lost 3 bases and 0 bases respectively, with 14 bases between them. Germline V gene data show CDR1 as SGHRS and CDR2 as YFSETQ.